Described below is a single TCR beta chain sequence and its context. The entry originates in a study of blood T cell repertoires in COVID-19. Study-wide context: Some COVID-19 samples were acute and others convalescent; all came from the United States, Italy and Spain.

Authors' data handling: By means of reference gene primer amplification, nucleated cell counts were estimated. Clones were read by immunoSEQ multiplex PCR, and TCRdb kept only the in-frame ones, dropping some. V and J calls and clone size are given by that table; D and trimming were obtained from the DNA. The table shows about 220,000 clones, with approximately 78% occurring only once. The CDR3 spans 14 residues. The ends lost 8 bases at V and 1 base at J; junction bases unmatched: 7. The germline CDR1 and CDR2 sequences are SNHLY and FYNNEI. The material sequenced was peripheral blood. The clonotype was recovered from a woman aged 70-85 years with COVID-19, enrolled during active disease. The V gene is TRBV2, the J gene TRBJ1-1, with TRBD1 matching 7 bases. This CDR3 reads CASGKGGTNTEAFF. CDR3 in DNA: TGTGCCAGCGGGAAAGGGGGCACGAACACTGAAGCTTTCTTT.